These 32 T cell receptor delta chains were sequenced from one sample in a study of delta chains in infants with herpesvirus infections. TCR cDNA was made from PBMC RNA with gamma- and delta-chain-specific primers. TCRdb re-called the RT-PCR reads with CATT. Of over 350 delta-chain clones listed, less than 75% were seen once; the top ten hold about 62%. The sequences come from peripheral blood, collected at time point 2 of longitudinal follow-up. The receptors derive from a human donor who was a Ugandan infant, either HIV-exposed or HIV-unexposed (not recorded which).

With respect to this clone: This sequence is one base from a far larger clone and is likely a read error. V usage is TRDV1 and J usage is TRDJ2; 7 nucleotides match TRDD3. Per germline, CDR1 TSWWSYY and CDR2 QGS. Trimming took 5 bases from V and 2 from J; bases not matched to a gene: 29. This CDR3 contains 23 residues. The CDR3 DNA reads TGTGCTCTTGGGAAGGGTCCCTGGGGAGAAGCAGCCTGGGGGGTTATCTTGACAGCACAACTCTTCTTT. Translated, it gives CALGKGPWGEAAWGVILTAQLFF.

About this clone itself: The protein held in TCRdb is that of a much larger clone and does not match this DNA's translation at residue 12, likely because of a read error; the protein shown is translated from the DNA. The chain uses TRDV1 and TRDJ1, with TRDD2 matching over 9 bases. Germline V gives CDR1 TSWWSYY, CDR2 QGS. The CDR3 sequence is 18 residues long. V lost 5 bases to trimming and J lost 1 base; unmatched junction nucleotides: 14. The CDR3 DNA reads TGTGCTCTTGGGCCTTCCTACAAGGTTGGGGATCGCACCGATAAACTCATCTTT. It yields the protein CALGPSYKVGDRTDKLIF.

Note on this clone: For this DNA, TCRdb reports the protein of a much larger clone, which diverges at residue 11, most likely from a read error; the protein presented here is translated directly from the DNA. V gene TRDV2 combines with J gene TRDJ3; possibly TRDD2 for D (9 bases). Germline V gene lookup returns CDR1 GEAIGNYY and CDR2 EKD. The CDR3 runs to 28 residues. With 8 bases removed from V and 2 bases from J, the gap between germline ends came to 51 bases. In DNA, the CDR3 is TGTGCCTCCCGGCCTTCCTACGAGTTCGCTTGGGGATACCGAGCTCGAGAGAGGGGGGCCTGGGACACCCGACAGATGTTTTTC. Encoded protein: CASRPSYEFAWGYRARERGAWDTRQMFF.

With regard to this clone: A far larger clone is one base from this, pointing to a likely read error. The identical CDR3 is also encoded by other nucleotide sequences in the sample. This rearrangement joins TRDV1 to TRDJ1; possibly TRDD2 or TRDD3 for D (6 bases each). The germline V and J ends were trimmed by 9 bases and 1 base, with 36 bases remaining between them. The CDR3 sequence is 21 residues long. Germline loops: CDR1 TSWWSYY, CDR2 QGS. The CDR3 nucleotides are TGTGCTCTGGGGTCAAGCCTTCCGAACCTGCTGGGGATGGGGGTCACCGATAAACTCATCTTT. It specifies CALGSSLPNLLGMGVTDKLIF.

This clone has just a few counts. One base separates it from a far larger clone, so it is likely a read error. This chain links TRDV1 with TRDJ2, with 9 positions matching TRDD3. Germline V gene data show CDR1 as TSWWSYY and CDR2 as QGS. The CDR3 consists of 23 residues. CDR3 nucleotides: TGTGCTCTTGGGAAGGGTCCCTGGGGAGAAGCAGCCTGGGGGATTATCTTGACAGCACATCTCTTCTTT. Its translation is CALGKGPWGEAAWGIILTAHLFF.

The chain uses TRDV2 and TRDJ1, with 11 bases lining up with TRDD3. Germline CDR1 reads GEAIGNYY; CDR2 reads EKD. The CDR3 sequence is 18 residues long. Trimming cost V 0 bases and J 0 bases; bases outside gene matches: 8. CDR3 coding DNA: TGTGCCTGTGACACCATCTGGGGGATACAACGGTACACCGATAAACTCATCTTT. Amino acids: CACDTIWGIQRYTDKLIF.

Details on this clone: TCRdb's entry gives the protein of a much larger clone, which mismatches this DNA's translation at residue 24, likely from a read error; the protein reported here is translated from the DNA. The V call is TRDV2, the J call TRDJ3, with 11 bases identical to TRDD3. The CDR3 runs to 28 residues. Germline assignment: CDR1 GEAIGNYY and CDR2 EKD. The chain's CDR3 is CASRPSYEFAGGYRARERGAWDTQQMFF. In nucleotides, the CDR3 is TGTGCCTCCCGGCCTTCCTACGAGTTCGCTGGGGGATACCGAGCTCGAGAGAGGGGGGCCTGGGACACCCAACAGATGTTTTTC.

Details on this clone: Other DNA sequences of this sample code for an identical CDR3. The chain is built from TRDV1 and TRDJ1; D is ambiguous. The CDR3 loop spans 14 amino acids. Trimming stripped 3 bases from V and 5 bases from J, with 13 bases between. Germline assignment: CDR1 TSWWSYY and CDR2 QGS. The CDR3 spells CALGELELRDKLIF. For the CDR3, the DNA is TGTGCTCTTGGGGAGCTTGAGCTAAGGGATAAACTCATCTTT.

A word on this clone: A far larger clone is only one base removed, so a read error is likely. The sample contains more than one DNA sequence encoding this CDR3. The chain links TRDV1 to TRDJ3; the D call may be TRDD2 or TRDD3 (7 bases each). The germline CDR1 and CDR2 sequences are TSWWSYY and QGS. CDR3 length: 22 residues. CDR3 sequence: CALGERSSYGKGDPWDTRQMFF. CDR3 DNA sequence: TGTGCTCTTGGGGAACGGTCTTCCTATGGCAAGGGGGATCCCTGGGACACCAGACAGATGTTTTTC.

Regarding this clone: A read error likely explains this, since a far larger clone differs by one base. The sample carries other DNA sequences with the same CDR3. The V gene is TRDV1, the J gene TRDJ3; TRDD2 agrees at 7 bases. The CDR3 runs to 22 residues. V shed 1 base, J shed 2 bases, and the junction held 17 bases outside the gene matches. The germline CDR1 and CDR2 sequences are TSWWSYY and QGS. The CDR3 DNA is TGTGCTCTTGGGGAACGGTCTTCCTATGGCAAGGGTGATCCCTGGGACACCCGACAGATGTTTTTC. Translated: CALGERSSYGKGDPWDTRQMFF.

As regards this clone: Given a far larger clone just one base away, this is likely a sequencing read error. The V gene is TRDV2, the J gene TRDJ3; 11 bases map to TRDD3. V shed 8 bases and J 5 bases; nucleotides not matched to a gene: 43. CDR3 length: 28 residues. Germline CDR1 GEAIGNYY, CDR2 EKD. CDR3 amino acids: CASRPSYEFAGGYRARERGARDTRQMFF. The CDR3 nucleotides are TGTGCCTCCCGGCCTTCCTACGAGTTCGCTGGGGGATACCGAGCTCGAGAGAGGGGGGCCCGGGACACCCGACAGATGTTTTTC.

This clone has more than one count but fewer than ten. It differs at one base from a far larger clone, so likely a read error. The sample holds other DNA sequences that translate to the same CDR3. The CDR3 bases are TGTGCTCTTGGGGAACGGTCTTCCTATGGTAAGGGGGATCCCTGGGACACCCGACAGATGTTTTTC. It codes for CALGERSSYGKGDPWDTRQMFF. The chain couples TRDV1 to TRDJ3; either TRDD2 or TRDD3 may supply D (7 bases each). V lost 1 base and J lost 2, with 24 bases in between. CDR3 length equals 22 residues. Germline V lookup: CDR1 TSWWSYY, CDR2 QGS.

This clone has more than one count but fewer than ten. It differs at one base from a far larger clone, so likely a read error. The chain carries TRDV1 and TRDJ1, with 8 positions matching TRDD2. Germline V lookup: CDR1 TSWWSYY, CDR2 QGS. This CDR3 has 22 residues. After removal of 3 bases from V and 0 bases from J, the junction contained 24 bases not matched to a gene. Here the CDR3 reads CALGDSTLFLRALLRYTDKLIF. The CDR3 DNA reads as TGTGCTCTTGGGGACTCCACTCTCTTCCTACGGGCTTTGTTAAGGTACACCGATAAACTCATCTTT.

Notes on this clone: TCRdb attributes to this sequence the protein of a much larger clone, which differs from the DNA translation at residue 11; a read error is likely, and the protein displayed is translated from the DNA. This rearrangement joins TRDV1 to TRDJ1, with 9 bases matching TRDD3. V was clipped by 6 bases and J by 3 bases; unmatched bases: 23. In germline, CDR1 is TSWWSYY, CDR2 QGS. This CDR3 is 20 amino acids long. CDR3 in amino acids: CALGFPTGGPFLLSPDKLIF. In nucleotides, the CDR3 is TGTGCTCTTGGATTCCCTACTGGGGGACCCTTCTTATTGAGCCCCGATAAACTCATCTTT.

With respect to this clone: Given a far larger clone just one base away, this is likely a sequencing read error. Other DNA sequences in this sample translate to the same CDR3. J is TRDJ3 and V is TRDV2; 11 bases line up with TRDD3. Germline assignment: CDR1 GEAIGNYY and CDR2 EKD. CDR3 length: 28 residues. CDR3 loop: CASRPSYEFAGGYRARERGAWDTRQMFF. The CDR3 region has the DNA TGTGCCTCCCGGCCTTCCTACGAGTTCGCTGGGGGATACCGAGCTCGAGAGAGGGGGGCCTGGGACACCCGGCAGATGTTTTTC.

Notes on this clone: TCRdb pairs this DNA with a much larger clone's protein that differs at residue 19, likely a read error; the protein shown was translated from the DNA. V is TRDV2 and J is TRDJ3, with TRDD3 matching over 11 bases. There are 28 residues in the CDR3. Losses at the gene ends were 8 bases for V and 2 bases for J; bases not matched to a gene: 40. CDR1 is GEAIGNYY and CDR2 is EKD in the germline V gene. The CDR3 is CASRPSYEFAGGYRARERVAWDTRQMFF. CDR3 coding DNA: TGTGCCTCCCGGCCTTCCTACGAGTTCGCTGGGGGATACCGAGCTCGAGAGAGGGTGGCCTGGGACACCCGACAGATGTTTTTC.

Of note for this clone: A far larger clone is only one base removed, so a read error is likely. The J gene is TRDJ2, the V gene TRDV1, with D perhaps matching TRDD3 (6 bases). Trimming took off 5 bases at V and 2 bases at J, with 36 bases between the two ends. Germline V gene lookup returns CDR1 TSWWSYY and CDR2 QGS. CDR3 length: 23 residues. CDR3 amino acids: CALGKGPWGEAAWEIILTAQLFF. For the CDR3, the DNA is TGTGCTCTTGGGAAGGGTCCCTGGGGAGAAGCAGCCTGGGAGATTATCTTGACAGCACAACTCTTCTTT.

As regards this clone: It differs at one base from a far larger clone, so likely a read error. Other DNA sequences in this specimen translate into the identical CDR3. The chain employs TRDV1 and TRDJ2; 9 nucleotides align to TRDD3. CDR1 is TSWWSYY and CDR2 is QGS in the germline V gene. The CDR3 is 23 residues long. The CDR3 loop reads CALGKGPWGEAAWGIILTAQLFF. In DNA, the CDR3 is TGTGCTCTTGGGAAGGGTCCCTGGGGAGAAGCAGCCTGGGGGATTATCTTGACAGCACAACTCTTCTTC.

Comment on this clone: The protein TCRdb gives is from a much larger clone and does not agree with this DNA's translation at residue 15, likely a read error; the protein shown here comes from the DNA. The chain links TRDV1 to TRDJ1, with 9 positions matching TRDD3. The CDR3 contains 20 residues. Germline V gene lookup returns CDR1 TSWWSYY and CDR2 QGS. After removal of 6 bases from V and 4 bases from J, the junction contained 24 bases not matched to a gene. CDR3 bases: TGTGCTCTTGGATTCCCTACTGGGGGACCCTCCTTATTGAGCCTCGATAAACTCATCTTT. Protein sequence: CALGFPTGGPSLLSLDKLIF.

This clone was counted only a few times. The likely explanation is a read error, given a far larger clone one base away. The chain recombines TRDV2 with TRDJ3; 7 bases map to TRDD3. Germline V gene sequence: CDR1 GEAIGNYY, CDR2 EKD. The CDR3 contains 21 residues. CDR3 in DNA: TGTGCCTGTGACACCGTAGAGGTTTCTGGGGGCCGTTCCTGGGGCACCCGACAGATGTTTTTC. This codes for CACDTVEVSGGRSWGTRQMFF.

A word on this clone: This is likely an artifact of a read error, given a far larger clone one base away. This chain joins TRDV2 and TRDJ1, with a possible D match to TRDD3 (5 bases). Germline V lookup: CDR1 GEAIGNYY, CDR2 EKD. Trimming shortened V by 3 bases and J by 0 bases, and 16 bases separated the two germline ends. CDR3 length: 16 amino acids. The CDR3 nucleotides read TGTGCCTGTGACGCCGTCGGGGGGTCGTACACCGATAAACTCATCTTT. Translated: CACDAVGGSYTDKLIF.

For this clone: Since a far larger clone is one base different, this is likely a read error. The sample holds other DNA sequences that translate to the same CDR3. The chain is built from TRDV2 and TRDJ3; 8 bases are a match to TRDD3. Germline CDR1 GEAIGNYY, CDR2 EKD. The CDR3 is 18 amino acids. The junction had 10 bases not matched to a gene; V was cut back by 3 bases and J by 4 bases. The CDR3 here is CACDVLGESSWDTRQMFF. As DNA, the CDR3 is TGTGCCTGTGACGTTCTGGGGGAAAGCTCATGGGACACCCGACAGATGTTTTTC.

Comment on this clone: The protein in TCRdb stems from a much larger clone and differs at residue 9 from this DNA's translation, likely a read error; here the protein is translated from the DNA. This chain uses TRDV1 with TRDJ3, with TRDD3 matching 7 bases. V was clipped by 1 base and J by 2 bases; unmatched bases: 17. The V gene's germline CDR1 is TSWWSYY and CDR2 QGS. The CDR3 sequence is 22 residues long. The CDR3 sequence: CALGERSSNGKGDPWDTRQMFF. DNA for the CDR3: TGTGCTCTTGGGGAACGGTCTTCCAATGGCAAGGGGGATCCCTGGGACACCCGACAGATGTTTTTC.

On this clone itself: This likely reflects a read error, since a far larger clone is one base away. J is TRDJ1 and V is TRDV1; D is possibly TRDD1 (6 bases). Germline CDR1 and CDR2: TSWWSYY and QGS. The CDR3 extends over 15 amino acids. The V gene lost 9 bases and the J gene lost 1 base, with 18 bases spanning the gap. Here the CDR3 reads CALAPEICSTDKLIF. The CDR3 DNA reads as TGTGCTCTCGCCCCCGAAATATGTTCCACCGATAAACTCATCTTT.

A note on this clone: A read error likely explains this, since a far larger clone differs by one base. The sample contains more than one DNA sequence encoding this CDR3. The J gene is TRDJ3, the V gene TRDV2; TRDD3 agrees at 11 bases. The V gene's germline CDR1 is GEAIGNYY and CDR2 EKD. The CDR3 is made up of 28 amino acids. Unmatched junction bases numbered 40, after V lost 8 bases and J lost 2 bases. CDR3 amino acids: CASRPSYEFAGGYRARERGAWDTRQMFF. The CDR3 DNA is TGTGCCTCCCGGCCTTCCTACGAGTTCGCTGGGGGATACCGAGCTCGGGAGAGGGGGGCCTGGGACACCCGACAGATGTTTTTC.

With respect to this clone: Translating this DNA gives a protein that differs at residue 15 from the TCRdb one, which belongs to a much larger clone; a read error is likely, and the protein shown is this translation. The V gene is TRDV3, the J gene TRDJ3, with TRDD3 matching 11 bases. In germline, CDR1 is TVYSNPD, CDR2 GDNSRS (reference sequence). V was clipped by 4 bases and J by 2 bases; unmatched bases: 40. This CDR3 has 28 residues. In DNA, the CDR3 is TGTGCCTCCCGGCCTTCCTACGAGTTCGCTGGGGGATACCGAGGTCGAGAGAGGGGGGCCTGGGACACCCGACAGATGTTTTTC. Translated: CASRPSYEFAGGYRGRERGAWDTRQMFF.

Remarks on this clone: Mismatch with germline at one junction end may stem from a read error. CDR3 amino acids: CAWRVADKVGLGDPKGGYTDKLIF. The CDR3, as DNA: TGCGCTTGGCGCGTGGCCGATAAAGTAGGACTGGGGGATCCCAAGGGAGGGTACACCGATAAACTCATCTTT. The rearrangement uses TRDV1 and TRDJ1, with TRDD3 matching over 10 bases. The CDR3 covers 24 residues. Germline V lookup: CDR1 TSWWSYY, CDR2 QGS.

This clone was observed a few times. It is likely a read error: a sequence one base away is far more abundant. The chain links TRDV3 to TRDJ3; 11 bases align to TRDD3. The CDR3 contains 28 residues. CDR1 is TVYSNPD, CDR2 GDNSRS, per germline (reference sequence). The ends lost 4 bases at V and 2 bases at J; junction bases unmatched: 40. This CDR3 reads CASRPSYELAGGYRARERGAWDTRQMFF. CDR3 nucleotide sequence: TGTGCCTCCCGGCCTTCCTACGAGTTAGCTGGGGGATACCGAGCTCGAGAGAGGGGGGCCTGGGACACCCGACAGATGTTTTTC.

This clone was counted a few times. A far more abundant clone sits one base away, making this likely a read error. Other DNA sequences from this sample encode an identical CDR3 as well. The rearrangement links TRAV29/DV5 to TRDJ1, with 10 bases matching TRDD3. The junction had 16 bases not matched to a gene; V was cut back by 0 bases and J by 2 bases. Germline V CDR1 and CDR2: NSMFDY, ISSIKDK. The CDR3 length is 19 residues. The CDR3 loop is CAASARSYLGDRWTDKLIF. CDR3 nucleotides: TGTGCAGCAAGCGCGAGGTCCTACCTGGGGGATAGGTGGACCGATAAACTCATCTTT.

This clone was seen a handful of times. Only one base separates this from a far larger clonotype, so it likely reflects a read error. The chain uses TRDV2 and TRDJ1; no clear D. This CDR3 spans 14 amino acids. Trimming left V 2 bases short and J 0 bases short, with 9 bases between. Germline assignment: CDR1 GEAIGNYY and CDR2 EKD. The DNA for the CDR3 is TGTGCCTGTGACATACTGAGGGACACCGATAAACTCATCTTT. Translating it yields CACDILRDTDKLIF.

About this clone: A far larger clone is one base from this, pointing to a likely read error. The rearrangement links TRDV1 to TRDJ1; the match to TRDD3 covers 11 bases. The junction had 31 bases not matched to a gene; V was cut back by 3 bases and J by 4 bases. The length of the CDR3 is 24 residues. Germline lookup yields CDR1 TSWWSYY and CDR2 QGS. DNA of the CDR3: TGTGCTCTTGGGGACCAACTCTCCTCTAAACCAGGGTGGGGGATACGCCTGCCTGTCGATAAACTCATCTTT. Translation: CALGDQLSSKPGWGIRLPVDKLIF.

Concerning this clone itself: The protein in TCRdb stems from a much larger clone and differs at residue 23 from this DNA's translation, likely a read error; here the protein is translated from the DNA. The V gene is TRDV3, the J gene TRDJ3; 11 bases align to TRDD3. The CDR3 is made up of 28 amino acids. The germline CDR1 and CDR2 sequences are TVYSNPD and GDNSRS (reference sequence). CDR3 sequence (DNA): TGTGCCTCCCGGCCTTCCTACGAGTTCGCTGGGGGATACCGAGCTCGAGAGAGGGGGGCCTGGGACAGCCGACAGATGTTTTTC. Translation gives CASRPSYEFAGGYRARERGAWDSRQMFF.